A selection of T cell receptor beta chains follows, all from one sample in a study of T cells in Graves' hyperthyroidism and ophthalmopathy. TCRdb re-analysed the multiplex PCR reads in MiXCR, keeping a single row per CDR3 protein. The sample carries approximately 370,000 distinct CDR3 sequences, 15% recorded once. The material sequenced was blood. The receptor set was obtained from a woman aged 25 to 39 with Graves' hyperthyroidism. Both conserved end residues are part of each CDR3. Fields, in order: D gene, clone size, V gene, J gene, CDR3 protein, CDR3 DNA. D genes are given only for firm matches. Clone size is not always given. Where it is, it says once, few, many or a class for expanded clones.

-	many	TRBV20-1	TRBJ2-1	CSARDPDRPNNEQFF	TGCAGTGCTAGAGACCCCGATAGACCGAACAATGAGCAGTTCTTC
-	-	TRBV29-1	TRBJ1-1	CSVEGTNGDTAFF	TGCAGCGTTGAGGGGACCAACGGGGACACAGCTTTCTTT
-	-	TRBV10-2	TRBJ1-5	CASSGRSNQPQHF	TGCGCCAGCAGTGGTAGGAGCAATCAGCCCCAGCATTTT
TRBD2	-	TRBV6-1	TRBJ2-7	CASSQTSGSGNSYEQYF	TGTGCCAGCAGTCAGACTAGCGGGAGTGGGAACTCCTACGAGCAGTACTTC
TRBD2	few	TRBV19	TRBJ2-1	CASKHEASGRAYEQFF	TGTGCCAGTAAGCATGAGGCTAGCGGGAGGGCCTATGAGCAGTTCTTC
TRBD1	few	TRBV30	TRBJ2-2	CAWSGTGGTGELFF	TGTGCCTGGTCCGGGACAGGGGGCACCGGGGAGCTGTTTTTT
TRBD1	many	TRBV20-1	TRBJ1-1	CSAGQGPLIDSEAFF	TGCAGTGCCGGACAGGGGCCCTTAATTGACTCTGAAGCTTTCTTT
TRBD2	many	TRBV11-2	TRBJ2-1	CASSLAGLAEISQQFF	TGTGCCAGCAGCTTAGCGGGACTAGCGGAAATCAGCCAGCAGTTCTTC
TRBD2	-	TRBV19	TRBJ2-3	CASSIRTSGISTDTQYF	TGTGCCAGTAGTATCCGGACTAGCGGGATCAGCACAGATACGCAGTATTTT
TRBD2	-	TRBV24-1	TRBJ2-1	CATTPSGLGDEQFF	TGTGCCACCACCCCTAGCGGTCTAGGCGATGAGCAGTTCTTC
-	-	TRBV5-1	TRBJ1-3	CASSITGTSGNTIYF	TGCGCCAGCAGCATCACAGGAACCTCTGGAAACACCATATATTTT